These T cell receptor beta chains were read from a single sample in a study of T cell responses to AZD1222 COVID-19 vaccine. Produced via immunoSEQ multiplex PCR; TCRdb's table is partial and in-frame only. Among about 82,000 clones listed, 70% to 90% were seen once. The specimen was peripheral blood, collected 28 days after the second AZD1222 dose. Every receptor here comes from an adult who received the AZD1222 COVID-19 vaccine. Both conserved end residues are part of each CDR3. A D gene is named only where the DNA matches it firmly. Size is stated for part of the rows, as once, few or many counts, or as a class when the clone is expanded.

>12|TRBV6-1|NA|TRBJ2-5|NA
TGTGCCAGCAGCCCCGGGGCAGAGACCCAGTACTTC
CASSPGAETQYF
>12|TRBV30|TRBD2|TRBJ2-5|NA
TGTGCCTGGGGGACTAGCGGAGAGACCCAGTACTTC
CAWGTSGETQYF
>13|TRBV14|NA|TRBJ1-2|few
TGTGCCAGCAGCCCCGAAGACCGGTATGGCTACACCTTC
CASSPEDRYGYTF
>15|TRBV15|NA|TRBJ1-6|NA
TGTGCCACCAGCACGCGGGGCGGCGATAATTCACCCCTCCACTTT
CATSTRGGDNSPLHF
>14|TRBV24-1|NA|TRBJ2-1|once
TGTGCCACCAGTGAGACGCGGGATAGGAATGAGCAGTTCTTC
CATSETRDRNEQFF
>16|TRBV7-3|NA|TRBJ2-3|NA
TGTGCCAGCAGCCAAACCGGGACTGTTAGCACAGATACGCAGTATTTT
CASSQTGTVSTDTQYF
>13|TRBV10-3|NA|TRBJ2-5|few
TGTGCCATCAGTGAAACTATCGAAGAGACCCAGTACTTC
CAISETIEETQYF
>14|TRBV2|TRBD1|TRBJ1-1|NA
TGTGCCAGCAGTGGACAGGGGGCTAGAGCTGAAGCTTTCTTT
CASSGQGARAEAFF
>12|TRBV10-3|NA|TRBJ2-1|NA
TGTGCCATCAGTGAGACTAGCAATGAGCAGTTCTTC
CAISETSNEQFF
>16|TRBV7-6|NA|TRBJ1-2|medium-sized
TGTGCCAGCAGCCTAGAGGCTAAAGCAGCTAACTATGGCTACACCTTC
CASSLEAKAANYGYTF
>16|TRBV19|TRBD1|TRBJ1-5|NA
TGTGCCAGTAGTATCGAGGGGGCCAAGGGCAATCAGCCCCAGCATTTT
CASSIEGAKGNQPQHF
>11|TRBV28|NA|TRBJ2-1|NA
TGTGCCAGCAGTACGTTGGGAGAGCAGTTCTTC
CASSTLGEQFF
>16|TRBV19|TRBD1|TRBJ1-1|once
TGTGCCAGTACCGAGATCGGACAGGACGGGAACACTGAAGCTTTCTTT
CASTEIGQDGNTEAFF
>13|TRBV7-2|NA|TRBJ1-2|NA
TGTGCCAGCTCACGGGGGACCCAATATGGCTACACCTTC
CASSRGTQYGYTF
>15|TRBV7-2|TRBD1|TRBJ2-2|NA
TGTGCCAGCAGCTTAAGTGGGACAGACACCGGGGAGCTGTTTTTT
CASSLSGTDTGELFF
>15|TRBV9|NA|TRBJ1-2|NA
TGTGCCAGCAGCGTACCCTGGGGGGGGGCGCGTGGCTACACCTTC
CASSVPWGGARGYTF
>13|TRBV24-1|NA|TRBJ2-7|NA
TGTGCCACCCAACATCCATTCTCCTACGAGCAGTACTTC
CATQHPFSYEQYF
>15|TRBV7-9|TRBD1|TRBJ2-2|NA
TGTGCCAGCAGCCCCGGGACAGCCAACACCGGGGAGCTGTTTTTT
CASSPGTANTGELFF
>15|TRBV24-1|TRBD2|TRBJ2-2|NA
TGTGCCACCCGGGCGAGCGGGGGGATCACCGGGGAGCTGTTTTTT
CATRASGGITGELFF
>16|TRBV3-1/TRBV3-2|TRBD1|TRBJ1-3|NA
TGTGCCAGCAGCCAATCCGACAGGGTCTCTGGAAACACCATATATTTT
CASSQSDRVSGNTIYF
>16|TRBV7-2|TRBD2|TRBJ2-6|NA
TGTGCCAGCGCCCGTAGCGGGGGGGTCGGGGCCAACGTCCTGACTTTC
CASARSGGVGANVLTF
>16|TRBV5-8|TRBD1|TRBJ2-2|NA
TGTGCCAGCAGCCAAGGAGACAGGGGGGACACCGGGGAGCTGTTTTTT
CASSQGDRGDTGELFF
>18|TRBV9|TRBD1|TRBJ1-4|few
TGTGCCAGCAGCGTAAGTGCGGGACAGGGAGCCACTAATGAAAAACTGTTTTTT
CASSVSAGQGATNEKLFF
>14|TRBV24-1|NA|TRBJ1-5|NA
TGTGCCACCAGTGATCCACAGGTGGGTCAGCCCCAGCATTTT
CATSDPQVGQPQHF
>14|TRBV19|NA|TRBJ1-5|NA
TGTGCCAGTAGGACCTTCGAGGACAATCAGCCCCAGCATTTT
CASRTFEDNQPQHF
>17|TRBV14|TRBD1|TRBJ1-6|NA
TGTGCCAGCAGCCAAGTGTCAGGGGGCTCCTATAATTCACCCCTCCACTTT
CASSQVSGGSYNSPLHF
>13|TRBV6-2/TRBV6-3|NA|TRBJ1-5|NA
TGTGCCAGCAGTTACGGGGGAAGTCAGCCCCAGCATTTT
CASSYGGSQPQHF
>17|TRBV5-4|TRBD2|TRBJ2-3|NA
TGTGCCAGCAGCTTGGTGTTAGCGGGAGGGCTCACAGATACGCAGTATTTT
CASSLVLAGGLTDTQYF
>14|TRBV6-2/TRBV6-3|NA|TRBJ2-2|NA
TGTGCCAGCAGTTATGAAGGGACCACCGGGGAGCTGTTTTTT
CASSYEGTTGELFF
>13|TRBV4-3|NA|TRBJ1-5|NA
TGCGCCAGCAGCCGAGGGGCAGGTCAGCCCCAGCATTTT
CASSRGAGQPQHF
>13|TRBV30|NA|TRBJ1-4|NA
TGTGCCTGGAGGGCAGGGACGGATGAAAAACTGTTTTTT
CAWRAGTDEKLFF
>14|TRBV10-3|NA|TRBJ1-5|NA
TGTGCCATCAGCCCGACAGGTCTTGATCAGCCCCAGCATTTT
CAISPTGLDQPQHF
>17|TRBV28|NA|TRBJ2-4|NA
NA
CASSLFLLPLAKNIQYF
>16|TRBV21-1|NA|TRBJ2-7|NA
TGTGCCAGCAGCAAATTTTCGGGGACAGGGGTTGTCGAGCAGTACTTC
CASSKFSGTGVVEQYF
>15|TRBV27|NA|TRBJ1-2|NA
TGTGCCAGCAGTTTGGTGGGTACGGGAAACTATGGCTACACCTTC
CASSLVGTGNYGYTF
>13|TRBV27|NA|TRBJ1-1|once
TGTGCCAGCAGTCCCTCGGGGAACACTGAAGCTTTCTTT
CASSPSGNTEAFF
>16|TRBV28|TRBD1|TRBJ1-1|NA
TGTGCCAGCCAAATGACCGGGACAGGGCTCATTCGGGAAGCTTTCTTT
CASQMTGTGLIREAFF
>14|TRBV5-1|TRBD1|TRBJ1-5|NA
TGCGCCAGCAGCTTGGAAGGGGGCGATCAGCCCCAGCATTTT
CASSLEGGDQPQHF
>18|TRBV27|NA|TRBJ2-6|NA
TGTGCCAGCAGATCCTTGCAGGGAGTAAACTCTGGGGCCAACGTCCTGACTTTC
CASRSLQGVNSGANVLTF
>12|TRBV12-3/TRBV12-4|NA|TRBJ1-1|NA
TGTGCCAGCAGTTTGATGAACACTGAAGCTTTCTTT
CASSLMNTEAFF
>15|TRBV18|NA|TRBJ2-2|NA
TGTGCCAGCTCACCAGGGAAAGGGTCCACCGGGGAGCTGTTTTTT
CASSPGKGSTGELFF
>11|TRBV27|NA|TRBJ2-1|NA
TGTGCCAGCTGGGGCCGGGTTGAGCAGTTCTTC
CASWGRVEQFF
>19|TRBV7-8|NA|TRBJ2-4|NA
TGTGCCAGCAGCTTAGGGGAGGGGGCGGACCGGCGAGCCAAAAACATTCAGTACTTC
CASSLGEGADRRAKNIQYF
>12|TRBV3-1/TRBV3-2|NA|TRBJ1-2|NA
TGTGCTCAAGGGCCCACACCCGATGGCTACACCTTC
CAQGPTPDGYTF
>12|TRBV12-3/TRBV12-4|NA|TRBJ1-2|NA
TGTGCCAGCAGTTTAGCCAACTATGGCTACACCTTC
CASSLANYGYTF
>15|TRBV7-3|TRBD2|TRBJ2-1|NA
TGTGCCAGCAGCCTTAGCGGGGGATCTTACAATGAGCAGTTCTTC
CASSLSGGSYNEQFF
>12|TRBV30|TRBD1|TRBJ1-1|NA
TGTGCCTCGAACAGGGGGAACACTGAAGCTTTCTTT
CASNRGNTEAFF
>12|TRBV29-1|NA|TRBJ2-3|NA
TGCAGCGCGACAGGATTCTCGGATACGCAGTATTTT
CSATGFSDTQYF
>12|TRBV3-1/TRBV3-2|NA|TRBJ1-1|NA
TGTGCCAGCAGCCGAGTGAACACTGAAGCTTTCTTT
CASSRVNTEAFF
>15|TRBV7-2|TRBD1|TRBJ2-2|NA
TGTGCCAGCAGCTCGGACAGGGGACTGACCGGGGAGCTGTTTTTT
CASSSDRGLTGELFF
>15|TRBV19|NA|TRBJ2-7|NA
TGTGCCAGTAGTCCTCGGGGGACAGCAGCCTACGAGCAGTACTTC
CASSPRGTAAYEQYF
>15|TRBV5-1|NA|TRBJ2-2|NA
TGCGCCAGCAGCTTGGCCAGGCTGAACACCGGGGAGCTGTTTTTT
CASSLARLNTGELFF
>14|TRBV14|TRBD2|TRBJ2-5|NA
TGTGCCAGCAGCCCCCACTTGCGGGGGGAGACCCAGTACTTC
CASSPHLRGETQYF
>14|TRBV27|NA|TRBJ2-2|NA
TGTGCCAGCAGTATCCTACAGGGTCCCGGGGAGCTGTTTTTT
CASSILQGPGELFF
>16|TRBV9|TRBD1|TRBJ1-6|once
TGTGCCAGCAGCGCTCCTTCTACAGGGGGAAATTCACCCCTCCACTTT
CASSAPSTGGNSPLHF
>15|TRBV6-6|TRBD1|TRBJ1-2|once
TGTGCCAGCAGTTACTCGGACAGGCGGGGCTATGGCTACACCTTC
CASSYSDRRGYGYTF
>17|TRBV24-1|TRBD1|TRBJ1-1|NA
TGTGCCACCAGTGATCCTCAGACAGGGGAGTATTTGACTGAAGCTTTCTTT
CATSDPQTGEYLTEAFF
>15|TRBV28|NA|TRBJ1-1|NA
TGTGCCAGCAGGGAACAAGGGGGTATGAACACTGAAGCTTTCTTT
CASREQGGMNTEAFF
>15|TRBV5-1|NA|TRBJ2-7|once
TGCGCCAGCAGCTTTACACAGGGTGTGGGAAACGAGCAGTACTTC
CASSFTQGVGNEQYF
>14|TRBV19|TRBD2|TRBJ2-2|NA
TGTGCCAGCTCTTGGCGGGGGAACTCCGGGGAGCTGTTTTTT
CASSWRGNSGELFF